This section outlines one T cell receptor (beta chain) sequence together with its context. As processed by the authors: Estimation of nucleated cell counts was performed using reference gene primer amplification. Libraries were prepared by immunoSEQ multiplex PCR; TCRdb keeps only in-frame clonotypes and omits some of them. V and J calls and clone size are those listed in that table; D and trimming were worked out from the DNA. Of fewer than 350,000 clones in the sample, more than 75% were seen once. Trimming pared 1 base from V and 1 base from J, leaving 13 bases between. This CDR3 is built from 17 residues. CDR1 is MGHRA, CDR2 YSYEKL, per germline. This sample was included in a study of blood T cell repertoires in COVID-19. Across the whole study: Samples taken during acute and convalescent COVID-19 were collected in the United States, Italy and Spain. Sources were T cells, B-cell-depleted T cells, or PBMCs; the material itself was cDNA or gDNA.

Source material: peripheral blood. This rearrangement joins TRBV4-1 to TRBJ2-2, with D tentatively TRBD1 (6 bases). This receptor was identified in a man between 40 and 49 years old with active or convalescent COVID-19. The CDR3 bases are TGCGCCAGCAGCCAAGGGCCGAGGGGACAGAACACCGGGGAGCTGTTTTTT. This gives the protein CASSQGPRGQNTGELFF.